This T cell receptor (beta chain) was sequenced for a study of blood T cell repertoires in COVID-19. Study-level information: PBMCs, B-cell-depleted T cells, or T cells were the source of the cDNA or gDNA that made up the material.

This clone was recorded only once. Only in-frame clones appear in the TCRdb table, and some are missing; sequencing was by immunoSEQ multiplex PCR. Here the sample spans some 250,000 clones, roughly 80% being singletons. The trim removed 5 bases at V and 0 bases at J, leaving 4 bases unmatched. In germline, CDR1 is MDHEN, CDR2 SYDVKM. The CDR3 totals 15 residues. The sample comprised peripheral blood. The chain couples TRBV28 to TRBJ2-3, with TRBD2 identical over 8 bases. The clonotype comes from a woman younger than 30 with acute or convalescent COVID-19. The CDR3 DNA is TGTGCCAGCAGTACAGCGGGGGCTAGCACAGATACGCAGTATTTT. It encodes CASSTAGASTDTQYF.